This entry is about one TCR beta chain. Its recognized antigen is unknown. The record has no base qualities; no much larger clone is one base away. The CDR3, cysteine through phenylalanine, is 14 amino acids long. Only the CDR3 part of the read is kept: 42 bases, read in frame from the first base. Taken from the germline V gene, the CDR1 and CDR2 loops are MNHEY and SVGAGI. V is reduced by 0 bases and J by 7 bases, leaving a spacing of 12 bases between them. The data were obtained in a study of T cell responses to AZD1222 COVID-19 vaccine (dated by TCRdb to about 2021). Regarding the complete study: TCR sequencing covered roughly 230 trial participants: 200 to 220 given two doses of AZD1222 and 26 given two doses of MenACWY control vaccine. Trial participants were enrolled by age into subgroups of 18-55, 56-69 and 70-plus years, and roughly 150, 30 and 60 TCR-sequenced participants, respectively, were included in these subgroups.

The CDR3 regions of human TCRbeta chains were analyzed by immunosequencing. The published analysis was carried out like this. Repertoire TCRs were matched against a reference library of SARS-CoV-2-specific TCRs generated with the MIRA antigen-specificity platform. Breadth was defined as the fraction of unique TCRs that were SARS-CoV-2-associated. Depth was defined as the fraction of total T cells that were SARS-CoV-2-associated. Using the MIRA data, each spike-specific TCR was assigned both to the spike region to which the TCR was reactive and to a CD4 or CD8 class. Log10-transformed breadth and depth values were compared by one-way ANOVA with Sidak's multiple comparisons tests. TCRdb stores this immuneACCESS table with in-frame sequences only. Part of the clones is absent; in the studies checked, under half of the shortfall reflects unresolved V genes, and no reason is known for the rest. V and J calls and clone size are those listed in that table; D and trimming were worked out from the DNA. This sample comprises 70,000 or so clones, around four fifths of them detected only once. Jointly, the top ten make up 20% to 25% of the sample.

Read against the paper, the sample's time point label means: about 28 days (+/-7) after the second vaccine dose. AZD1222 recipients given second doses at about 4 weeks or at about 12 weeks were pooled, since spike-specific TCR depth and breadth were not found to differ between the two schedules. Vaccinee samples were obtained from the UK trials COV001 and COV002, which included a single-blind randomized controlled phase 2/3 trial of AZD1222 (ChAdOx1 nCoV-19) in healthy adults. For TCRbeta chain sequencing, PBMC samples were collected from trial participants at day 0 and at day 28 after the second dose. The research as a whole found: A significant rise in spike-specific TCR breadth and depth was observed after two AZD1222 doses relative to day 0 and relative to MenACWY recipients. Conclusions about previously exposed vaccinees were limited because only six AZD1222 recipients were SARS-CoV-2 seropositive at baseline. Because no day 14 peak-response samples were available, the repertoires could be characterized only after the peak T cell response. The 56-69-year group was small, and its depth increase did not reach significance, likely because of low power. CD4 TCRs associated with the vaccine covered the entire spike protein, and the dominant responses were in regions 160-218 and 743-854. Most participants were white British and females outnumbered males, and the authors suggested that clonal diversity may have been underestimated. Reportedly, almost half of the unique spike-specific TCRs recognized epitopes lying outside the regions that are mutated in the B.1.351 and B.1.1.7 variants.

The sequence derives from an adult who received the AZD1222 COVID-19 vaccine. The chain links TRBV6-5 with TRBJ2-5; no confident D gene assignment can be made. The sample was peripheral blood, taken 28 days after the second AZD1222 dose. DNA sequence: TGTGCCAGCAGTTACTCTGGTCCCCCCCGGACCCAGTACTTC. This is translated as CASSYSGPPRTQYF.